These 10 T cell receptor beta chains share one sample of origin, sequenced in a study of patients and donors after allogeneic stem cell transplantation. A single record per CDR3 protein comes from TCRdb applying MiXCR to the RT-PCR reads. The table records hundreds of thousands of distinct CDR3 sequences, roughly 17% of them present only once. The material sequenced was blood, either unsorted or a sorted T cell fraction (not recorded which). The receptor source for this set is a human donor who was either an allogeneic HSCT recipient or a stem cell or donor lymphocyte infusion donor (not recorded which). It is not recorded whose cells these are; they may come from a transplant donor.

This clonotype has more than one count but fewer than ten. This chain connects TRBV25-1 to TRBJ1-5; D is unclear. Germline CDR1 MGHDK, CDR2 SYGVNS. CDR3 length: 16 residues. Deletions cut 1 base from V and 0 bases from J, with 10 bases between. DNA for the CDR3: TGTGCCAGCAGTGAATGGGAGGGCTATAGCAATCAGCCCCAGCATTTT. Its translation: CASSEWEGYSNQPQHF.

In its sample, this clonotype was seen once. The CDR3 bases are TGTGCCACCAGTGATGCTGGGACAGGCTATCAGCCCCAGCATTTT. Protein product: CATSDAGTGYQPQHF. This chain connects TRBV24-1 to TRBJ1-5; TRBD1 aligns across 8 bases. The CDR3 is 15 amino acids. The germline V gene encodes CDR1 KGHDR and CDR2 SFDVKD. After removal of 3 bases from V and 5 bases from J, the junction contained 5 bases not matched to a gene.

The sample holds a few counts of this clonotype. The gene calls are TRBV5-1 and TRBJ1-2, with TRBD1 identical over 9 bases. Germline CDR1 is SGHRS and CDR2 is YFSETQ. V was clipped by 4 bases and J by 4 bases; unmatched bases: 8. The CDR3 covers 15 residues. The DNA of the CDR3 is TGCGCCAGCAGCCGCGGACAGGGGTCAGCCTATGGCTACACCTTC. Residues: CASSRGQGSAYGYTF.

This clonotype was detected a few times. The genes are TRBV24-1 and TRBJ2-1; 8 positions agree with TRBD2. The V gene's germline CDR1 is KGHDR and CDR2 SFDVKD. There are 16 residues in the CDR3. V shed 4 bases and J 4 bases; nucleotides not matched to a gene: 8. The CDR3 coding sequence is TGTGCCACCAGTGAAGGTTCGACTAGCGTATACAATGAGCAGTTCTTC. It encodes CATSEGSTSVYNEQFF.

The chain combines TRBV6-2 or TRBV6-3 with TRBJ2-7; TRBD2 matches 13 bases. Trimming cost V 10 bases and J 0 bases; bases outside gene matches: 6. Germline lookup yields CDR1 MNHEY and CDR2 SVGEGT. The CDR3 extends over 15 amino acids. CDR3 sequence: CATRGLAGASYEQYF. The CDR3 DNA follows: TGTGCCACCCGTGGACTAGCGGGGGCCTCCTACGAGCAGTACTTC.

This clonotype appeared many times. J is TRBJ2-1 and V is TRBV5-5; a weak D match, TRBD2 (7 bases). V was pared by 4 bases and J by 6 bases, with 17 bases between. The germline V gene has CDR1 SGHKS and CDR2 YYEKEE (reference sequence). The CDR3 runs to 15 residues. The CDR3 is CASSRGGGNFNEQFF. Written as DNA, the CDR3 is TGTGCCAGCAGCCGAGGGGGGGGGAACTTCAATGAGCAGTTCTTC.

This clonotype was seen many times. The CDR3 DNA reads TGTGCCAGCAGCCTATCGCCTTTACTCACTGAAGCTTTCTTT. Amino acids: CASSLSPLLTEAFF. This chain links TRBV7-2 with TRBJ1-1, with no clear D. This CDR3 has 14 amino acids. Germline V gene data show CDR1 as SGHTA and CDR2 as FQGNSA. The V gene lost 5 bases and the J gene lost 4 bases, with 14 bases spanning the gap.

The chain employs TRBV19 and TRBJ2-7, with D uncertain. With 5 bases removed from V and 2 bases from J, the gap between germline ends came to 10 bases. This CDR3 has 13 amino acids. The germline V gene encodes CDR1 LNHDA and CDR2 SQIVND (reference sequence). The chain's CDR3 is CASSLGYPYEQYF. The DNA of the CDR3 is TGTGCCAGTAGTCTCGGGTACCCCTACGAGCAGTACTTC.

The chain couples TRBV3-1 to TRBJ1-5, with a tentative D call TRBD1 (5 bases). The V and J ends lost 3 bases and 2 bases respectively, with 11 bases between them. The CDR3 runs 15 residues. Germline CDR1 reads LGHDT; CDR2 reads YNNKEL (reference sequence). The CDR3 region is CASSQGDLGNQPQHF. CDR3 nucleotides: TGTGCCAGCAGCCAGGGGGACCTGGGCAATCAGCCCCAGCATTTT.

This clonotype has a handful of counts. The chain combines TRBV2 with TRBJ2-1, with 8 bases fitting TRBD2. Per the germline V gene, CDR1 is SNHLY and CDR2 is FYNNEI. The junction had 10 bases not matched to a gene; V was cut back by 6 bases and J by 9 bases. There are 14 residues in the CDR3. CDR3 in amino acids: CASSDSGTYAEQFF. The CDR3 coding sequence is TGTGCCAGCAGCGATAGCGGGACTTACGCTGAGCAGTTCTTC.